A single T cell receptor (beta chain) is shown here with its context. This sample was included in a study of TIL therapy for anti-PD-1-resistant metastatic lung cancer. The immunoSEQ assay was v3. Measured with immunoSEQ multiplex PCR; TCRdb has only the in-frame clones, and not every one. The sample records tens of thousands of clones, roughly 80% being singletons. Noted time point: pre-treatment sample, taken before nivolumab and TIL therapy. This TCR was recovered from a person aged 25-85 years with non-small cell lung cancer. Sequences were derived from blood, sampled at baseline.

The CDR3 nucleotides read TGTGCCAGCAGCAAATCGGGGGGCTACACCTTC. Its translation is CASSKSGGYTF. V usage is TRBV21-1 and J usage is TRBJ1-2. TRBV21-1 is a pseudogene segment. This CDR3 has 11 amino acids.